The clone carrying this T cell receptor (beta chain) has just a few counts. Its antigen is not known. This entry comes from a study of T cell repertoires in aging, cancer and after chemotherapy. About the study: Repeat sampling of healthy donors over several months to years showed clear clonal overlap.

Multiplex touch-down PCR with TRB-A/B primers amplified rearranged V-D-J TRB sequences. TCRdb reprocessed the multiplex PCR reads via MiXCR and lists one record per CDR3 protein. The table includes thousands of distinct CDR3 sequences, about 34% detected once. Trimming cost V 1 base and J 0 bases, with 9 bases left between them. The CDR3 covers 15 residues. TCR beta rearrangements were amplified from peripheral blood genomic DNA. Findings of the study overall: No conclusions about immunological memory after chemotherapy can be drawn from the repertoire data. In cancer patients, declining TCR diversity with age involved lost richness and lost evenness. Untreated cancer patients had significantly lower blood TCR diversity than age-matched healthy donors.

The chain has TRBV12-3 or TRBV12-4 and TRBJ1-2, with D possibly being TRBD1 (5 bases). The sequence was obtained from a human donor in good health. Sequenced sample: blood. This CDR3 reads CASSLGQITNYGYTF. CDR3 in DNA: TGTGCCAGCAGTTTAGGACAGATCACTAACTATGGCTACACCTTC.